This T cell receptor beta chain originates from a study of Ad26.COV2.S vaccination and SARS-CoV-2 variants. Study overall: Donor got 5x10^10 or 1x10^11 viral particles of Ad26.COV2.S.

Assay used: immunoSEQ multiplex PCR; TCRdb lists only in-frame clones, some missing. The data show 300,000 to 400,000 clones, with around nine tenths seen just once and around 5.3% held by the top ten. The treatment was: around 19 received Ad26.COV2.S at low or high dose, single or two shots; 5 received placebo; per-sample allocation not given. It was on day 63 after the first vaccine or placebo injection that samples were taken. This sample comprised peripheral blood, obtained in a trial of Ad26.COV2.S vaccine versus placebo. The receptor was isolated from a person between 18 and 65 years old who received the Ad26.COV2.S COVID-19 vaccine or a placebo.

Written as DNA, the CDR3 is TGTGCCAGCAGCCGTCGACAGGGGGCGGGTGAGCAGTTCTTC. Translating gives CASSRRQGAGEQFF. The chain is built from TRBV13 and TRBJ2-1, with 10 bases aligning to TRBD1. The CDR3 spans 14 residues. V shed 5 bases, J shed 9 bases, and the junction held 7 bases outside the gene matches. Germline V gene data show CDR1 as PRHDT and CDR2 as FYEKMQ (reference sequence).